The 5 T cell receptor beta chains below were found in one sample sequenced in a study of T cell responses to AZD1222 COVID-19 vaccine. TCRdb's table, derived via immunoSEQ multiplex PCR, lists solely in-frame clones and lacks some. Of 120,000 or so clones listed, approximately 90% were seen once; the top ten hold 8.5% to 14%. The sequences come from peripheral blood, collected on day 0 of MenACWY control vaccination. The receptors shown here come from an adult in good health.

The CDR3 nucleotides read TGTGCCACTTCTCTCGGGACTAGCGGCTCCTACGAGCAGTACTTC. As protein: CATSLGTSGSYEQYF. This sequence joins TRBV10-3 and TRBJ2-7; 11 bases map to TRBD2. The CDR3 contains 15 residues. After removal of 10 bases from V and 0 bases from J, the junction contained 8 bases not matched to a gene. CDR1 is ENHRY, CDR2 SYGVKD, per germline.

The chain carries TRBV3-1 (or the pseudogene TRBV3-2) and TRBJ1-6, with TRBD1 matching over 7 bases. Germline assignment: CDR1 LGHDT and CDR2 YNNKEL (reference sequence). The J segment lost 10 bases and the V segment lost 2 bases, leaving 5 bases of the junction unmatched. This CDR3 has 14 residues. The CDR3 DNA sequence: TGTGCCAGCAGCCAATCAGGGGGGTGGTCACCCCTCCACTTT. Its translation: CASSQSGGWSPLHF.

The chain uses TRBV7-9 and TRBJ2-2; a possible D gene is TRBD2 (6 bases). CDR3 size: 15 residues. The germline V gene encodes CDR1 SEHNR and CDR2 FQNEAQ (reference sequence). Trimming removed 4 bases from V and 6 bases from J, with 15 bases in between. The CDR3 spells CASSSPRTSPGELFF. Here the CDR3 DNA reads TGTGCCAGCAGCTCCCCCCGTACTAGCCCCGGGGAGCTGTTTTTT.

The genes are TRBV6-5 and TRBJ1-1; possibly TRBD1 for D (5 bases). The germline CDR1 and CDR2 sequences are MNHEY and SVGAGI. Trimming removed 0 bases at V and 1 base at J, with 9 bases between. The CDR3 is 15 residues long. CDR3: CASSYSHTGNTEAFF. The DNA for the CDR3 is TGTGCCAGCAGTTACTCCCACACAGGGAACACTGAAGCTTTCTTT.

In its sample, this clone was seen a few times. The chain is built from TRBV9 and TRBJ1-3; no firm D call. The germline gives CDR1 SGDLS, CDR2 YYNGEE. The CDR3 runs 17 residues. Trimming took off 0 bases at V and 0 bases at J, with 13 bases between the two ends. The CDR3 reads CASSVAPLDSSGNTIYF. The CDR3 DNA reads as TGTGCCAGCAGCGTAGCCCCGTTAGATTCCTCTGGAAACACCATATATTTT.